This T cell receptor beta chain appears in the sequencing data of a study of blood T cell repertoires in COVID-19. Study details: Acute and convalescent COVID-19 specimens originated in the United States, Italy and Spain. PBMCs, B-cell-depleted T cells, or T cells provided the cDNA or gDNA that made up the material.

This CDR3 spans 15 amino acids. The ends lost 3 bases at V and 5 bases at J; junction bases unmatched: 3. Germline V lookup: CDR1 MGHDK, CDR2 SYGVNS. Generated by immunoSEQ multiplex PCR, the TCRdb table keeps only in-frame clones and is missing some. This sample yields roughly 250,000 clones, of which roughly 86% are seen a single time; roughly 1.6% belongs to the top ten. Donors were grouped by their self-reported clinical history. Recovered status applied to Cohort 3 donors who had two consecutive negative PCRs. It also applied to those with clearance or with symptom resolution. This receptor was obtained from a woman in her fifties or sixties who had recovered from COVID-19. The rearrangement links TRBV25-1 to TRBJ2-7, with 14 bases that match TRBD2. Sequenced sample: PBMCs or T cells enriched from blood (not recorded which). DNA of the CDR3: TGTGCCAGCAGTGAGAGGGGACTAGCGGGAGACGAGCAGTACTTC. Translation gives CASSERGLAGDEQYF.